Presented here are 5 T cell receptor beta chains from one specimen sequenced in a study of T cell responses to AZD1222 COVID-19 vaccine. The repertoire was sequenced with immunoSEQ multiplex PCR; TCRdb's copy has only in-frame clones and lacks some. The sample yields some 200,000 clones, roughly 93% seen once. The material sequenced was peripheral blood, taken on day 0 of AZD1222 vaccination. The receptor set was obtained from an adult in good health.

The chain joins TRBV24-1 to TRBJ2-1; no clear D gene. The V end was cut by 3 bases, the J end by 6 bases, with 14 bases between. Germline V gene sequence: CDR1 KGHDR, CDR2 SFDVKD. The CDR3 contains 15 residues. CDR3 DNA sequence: TGTGCCACCAGTGATCCCTATCGGGTACCCAATGAGCAGTTCTTC. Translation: CATSDPYRVPNEQFF.

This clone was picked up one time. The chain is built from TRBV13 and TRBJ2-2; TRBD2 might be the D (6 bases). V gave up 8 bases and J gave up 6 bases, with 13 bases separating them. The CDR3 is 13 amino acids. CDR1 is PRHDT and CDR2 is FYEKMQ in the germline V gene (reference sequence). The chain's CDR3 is CASDLRGSGELFF. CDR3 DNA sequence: TGTGCCAGCGATTTGCGGGGTTCCGGGGAGCTGTTTTTT.

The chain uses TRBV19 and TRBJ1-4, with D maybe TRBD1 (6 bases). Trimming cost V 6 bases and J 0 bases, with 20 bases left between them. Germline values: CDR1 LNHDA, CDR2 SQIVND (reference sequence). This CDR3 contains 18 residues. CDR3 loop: CASSPTGAPAATNEKLFF. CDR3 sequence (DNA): TGTGCCAGTAGCCCCACGGGGGCCCCCGCTGCAACTAATGAAAAACTGTTTTTT.

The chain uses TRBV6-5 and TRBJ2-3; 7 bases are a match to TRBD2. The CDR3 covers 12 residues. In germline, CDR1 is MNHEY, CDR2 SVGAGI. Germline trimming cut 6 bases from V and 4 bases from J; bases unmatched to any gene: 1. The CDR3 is CASSRGADTQYF. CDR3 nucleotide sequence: TGTGCCAGCAGCCGGGGGGCAGATACGCAGTATTTT.

CDR3 amino acids: CASSSYYGYTF. As DNA, the CDR3 is TGTGCCAGCAGCAGCTACTATGGCTACACCTTC. This rearrangement joins TRBV6-2 or TRBV6-3 to TRBJ1-2; D remains unclear. Trimming cost V 6 bases and J 3 bases, with 5 bases left between them. The germline V gene has CDR1 MNHEY and CDR2 SVGEGT. The CDR3 covers 11 residues.